Listed below are T cell receptor beta chains from one sample, sequenced in a study of T cell responses to AZD1222 COVID-19 vaccine. Sequenced by immunoSEQ multiplex PCR; TCRdb stores in-frame clones only, minus some. The repertoire consists of 120,000 or so clones, with around nine tenths occurring once and the leading ten covering approximately 7.9%. Sequencing was performed on peripheral blood, taken on day 0 of AZD1222 vaccination. These receptors originate from an adult in good health. Each CDR3 is given with its conserved first and last residue. A D gene is named only where the DNA matches it firmly. Some rows have no size entry. The others give once, few or many, or a class for an expanded clone.

D gene,J gene,clone size,V gene,CDR3 DNA,CDR3 protein
-,TRBJ1-4,-,TRBV19,TGTGCCAGTAGTATAGCAGGATCTGCAACTAATGAAAAACTGTTTTTT,CASSIAGSATNEKLFF
-,TRBJ1-1,-,TRBV7-3,TGTGCCGGCAGCCTAGTTTGGAACACTGAAGCTTTCTTT,CAGSLVWNTEAFF
TRBD2,TRBJ2-1,-,TRBV5-1,TGCGCCAGCAGCCCCGGACTAGCGGGAGGCAACAATGAGCAGTTCTTC,CASSPGLAGGNNEQFF
TRBD1,TRBJ1-5,-,TRBV2,TGTGCCAGCAGTGAGGCAGGGGGCCGGGGGCAGCCCCAGCATTTT,CASSEAGGRGQPQHF
-,TRBJ1-4,-,TRBV2,TGTGCCAGCAGTGGGAGTGAAAAACTGTTTTTT,CASSGSEKLFF
-,TRBJ2-7,-,TRBV7-9,TGTGCCAGCAGCTTATCAGATACGGAGCAGTACTTC,CASSLSDTEQYF
-,TRBJ2-5,-,TRBV6-5,TGTGCCAGCAGCAGTGGCGGCAAAGAGACCCAGTACTTC,CASSSGGKETQYF
-,TRBJ1-5,-,TRBV15,TGTGCCACCAGCGACAGACTCAATCAGCCCCAGCATTTT,CATSDRLNQPQHF
TRBD1,TRBJ2-1,-,TRBV19,TGTGCCAGTAGTACCGACAGGGGGCGATACAATGAGCAGTTCTTC,CASSTDRGRYNEQFF
TRBD2,TRBJ2-1,-,TRBV7-3,TGTGCCAGCAGCCCCGGTGTAGCGGGAGCCTACAATGAGCAGTTCTTC,CASSPGVAGAYNEQFF
-,TRBJ1-5,-,TRBV28,TGTGCCAGCAGTCCAGGGGTAAATCAGCCCCAGCATTTT,CASSPGVNQPQHF
-,TRBJ1-3,-,TRBV11-2,TGTGCCAGCAGCGTACAGGAAGGAAACACCATATATTTT,CASSVQEGNTIYF
-,TRBJ1-3,-,TRBV2,TGTGCCAGCAGTGAAGTTGGACTTTCCGGAAACACCATATATTTT,CASSEVGLSGNTIYF
-,TRBJ1-5,-,TRBV19,TGTGCCAGTAGTATTCTGGGCCATAGCAATCAGCCCCAGCATTTT,CASSILGHSNQPQHF
-,TRBJ2-1,-,TRBV3-1/TRBV3-2,TGTGCCAGCAGCCCTCGGGGAATACAGTTAGTCCCCACTAGTTACAATGAGCAGTTCTTC,CASSPRGIQLVPTSYNEQFF
-,TRBJ2-2,-,TRBV5-4,TGTGCCAGCAGCTTGGACAGGGTGGGCGGGGAGCTGTTTTTT,CASSLDRVGGELFF
TRBD1,TRBJ2-7,-,TRBV5-3,TGTGCCAGAAGCTCCAGGGACAGGGAAGGCTACGAGCAGTACTTC,CARSSRDREGYEQYF
-,TRBJ2-3,-,TRBV18,TGTGCCAGCTCAAGCCGACAGGAGGAAGATACGCAGTATTTT,CASSSRQEEDTQYF
TRBD2,TRBJ2-3,-,TRBV7-2,TGTGCCAGCAGCTTGAGCGGGAGGGGTGATACGCAGTATTTT,CASSLSGRGDTQYF
-,TRBJ2-7,-,TRBV7-8,TGTGCCAGCAGCTTCACCAGGTTCGAGCAGTACTTC,CASSFTRFEQYF
-,TRBJ2-2,-,TRBV7-2,TGTGCCAGCAGCTTATGGGGGAACACCGGGGAGCTGTTTTTT,CASSLWGNTGELFF
-,TRBJ1-1,few,TRBV6-5,TGTGCCAGCAGTTACTCGCGGTCCGGGGACACTGAAGCTTTCTTT,CASSYSRSGDTEAFF
-,TRBJ2-7,-,TRBV7-9,TGTGCCAGCAGCTTACGGGCATCCGAGGACGAGCAGTACTTC,CASSLRASEDEQYF
TRBD2,TRBJ2-5,once,TRBV5-1,TGCGCCAGCAGAACAGGGACTAGCCTCCAAGAGACCCAGTACTTC,CASRTGTSLQETQYF
-,TRBJ2-5,-,TRBV5-1,TGCGCCAGCAGCTTGGTGCAGGGCCGGGAGACCCAGTACTTC,CASSLVQGRETQYF
TRBD1,TRBJ2-7,-,TRBV4-3,TGCGCCAGCAGCCAAGTGACAGGGGGCCGATACGAGCAGTACTTC,CASSQVTGGRYEQYF
-,TRBJ2-1,-,TRBV2,TGTGCCAGCGAGGACAGCTACAATGAGCAGTTCTTC,CASEDSYNEQFF
-,TRBJ2-1,-,TRBV29-1,TGCAGCGTTGAAGGGGCGTCAGGAGCTTACAATGAGCAGTTCTTC,CSVEGASGAYNEQFF
-,TRBJ1-5,-,TRBV28,TGTGCCAGCACCCTCGCGGTGAGGAATCAGCCCCAGCATTTT,CASTLAVRNQPQHF
-,TRBJ2-5,-,TRBV6-5,TGTGCCAGCAGTTACCCAGGAGAGACCCAGTACTTC,CASSYPGETQYF
-,TRBJ2-3,-,TRBV9,TGTGCCAGCAGCGAAGACAGTTTTTTCACAGATACGCAGTATTTT,CASSEDSFFTDTQYF
TRBD1,TRBJ1-5,-,TRBV4-3,TGCGCCAGCAGCTCCTCGACAGGGGCCCAGCCCCAGCATTTT,CASSSSTGAQPQHF
-,TRBJ1-3,-,TRBV6-1,TGTGCCAGCAGTGAACAGGGGTCGAGAGGAAACACCATATATTTT,CASSEQGSRGNTIYF
-,TRBJ1-4,-,TRBV6-5,TGTGCCAGCAGCGTCCGACGGATAACTAATGAAAAACTGTTTTTT,CASSVRRITNEKLFF
TRBD2,TRBJ2-1,-,TRBV7-9,TGTGCCAGCAGCTTAGTTCTAGCGAGCGGGGGCAATGAGCAGTTCTTC,CASSLVLASGGNEQFF
-,TRBJ1-1,-,TRBV25-1,TGTGCCAGCTCCTGGGGGGGCAGCATGAACACTGAAGCTTTCTTT,CASSWGGSMNTEAFF
-,TRBJ2-1,-,TRBV28,TGTGCCAGCATCTACGAGGATGAGCAGTTCTTC,CASIYEDEQFF
-,TRBJ1-1,-,TRBV28,TGTGCCAGCAGTTTACTGTGGGACAATGAGGGATTTTTGAACACTGAAGCTTTCTTT,CASSLLWDNEGFLNTEAFF
-,TRBJ1-2,-,TRBV14,TGTGCCAGCAGCCAAGGGGGATTCCACACCTTC,CASSQGGFHTF
-,TRBJ1-2,-,TRBV19,TGTGCCAGCAGGGGAGCTGGCTACACCTTC,CASRGAGYTF
-,TRBJ2-1,once,TRBV5-1,TGCGCCAGCAGCTTGGGAGGCGGCCTGAGCTCCTACAATGAGCAGTTCTTC,CASSLGGGLSSYNEQFF
TRBD1,TRBJ1-2,-,TRBV2,TGTGCCAGCAGTGAAGGACAGGGCAGGGGCTATGGCTACACCTTC,CASSEGQGRGYGYTF
-,TRBJ2-7,once,TRBV21-1,TGTGCCAGCAGCAAAGGGGAGTTTCCCCAATCCTACGAGCAGTACTTC,CASSKGEFPQSYEQYF
TRBD2,TRBJ2-1,-,TRBV7-6,TGTGCCAGCAGCCCGAGCGGGAGGGCCCACAATGAGCAGTTCTTC,CASSPSGRAHNEQFF
TRBD2,TRBJ2-1,once,TRBV5-5,TGTGCCTCCTCGGGAGGGGAGAGCTCCTACAATGAGCAGTTCTTC,CASSGGESSYNEQFF